The T cell receptor (beta chain) under discussion was sequenced for a study of blood T cell repertoires in COVID-19. The data were produced by immunoSEQ multiplex PCR, yet TCRdb's version contains in-frame clones alone and is incomplete. The table includes some 110,000 clones, about 85% detected once. The germline CDR1 and CDR2 sequences are SGHNT and YENEEA. V gave up 4 bases and J gave up 9 bases; unmatched junction bases: 18. This CDR3 region has 17 residues. Material for sequencing was peripheral blood. The gene calls are TRBV11-3 and TRBJ2-5; 9 bases line up with TRBD2. This receptor was taken from a human donor in a cohort sampled during active COVID-19. Written as DNA, the CDR3 is TGTGCCAGCAGCTCGCGTTTAGCGGGGGATCAAGAGATGGCCCAGTACTTC. Translated, it gives CASSSRLAGDQEMAQYF.